This entry is about one T cell receptor (beta chain). This record comes from a study of cytomegalovirus exposure and HLA in healthy donors. On the study more broadly: Earlier work reported 90 million to 120 million unique TCR beta sequences from about 170 million T cells.

V was shortened by 5 bases and J by 4 bases, with 14 bases between the two germline ends. The CDR3 totals 14 residues. The germline V gene has CDR1 MNHNS and CDR2 SASEGT. Both 60 Vbeta primers and 13 Jbeta primers went into the PCR. Profiled with immunoSEQ multiplex PCR; TCRdb holds only in-frame clones, not every one. Here the sample spans around 150,000 clones, more than 70% being singletons. The rearrangement joins TRBV6-1 to TRBJ1-2; TRBD1 is a possible D gene (5 bases). Material for sequencing was PBMCs. This sequence was found in a man aged 50-60 years in good health and CMV-seropositive. The CDR3: CASSRGEVLYGYTF. CDR3 DNA: TGTGCCAGCAGTCGAGGGGAGGTCCTCTATGGCTACACCTTC.